The 5 T cell receptor beta chains listed next were all sequenced from one sample in a study of blood T cell repertoires in COVID-19. The protocol was immunoSEQ multiplex PCR, while the TCRdb copy is restricted to in-frame clones and leaves out a portion. The data show approximately 240,000 clones, around 87% seen once. Sequenced material: peripheral blood. The receptors derive from a woman aged 30 to 39 who had recovered from COVID-19.

The V call is TRBV15, the J call TRBJ2-1, with 9 nucleotides matching TRBD2. The germline V gene has CDR1 LNHNV and CDR2 YYDKDF (reference sequence). V shed 5 bases, J shed 7 bases, and the junction held 12 bases outside the gene matches. There are 16 residues in the CDR3. In nucleotides, the CDR3 is TGTGCCACCAGCTTTCGTAGCGGGGGCAATTGGAATGAGCAGTTCTTC. Translating gives CATSFRSGGNWNEQFF.

The rearrangement joins TRBV4-2 to TRBJ2-3, with TRBD2 identical over 10 bases. Losses at the gene ends were 3 bases for V and 1 base for J; bases not matched to a gene: 4. Germline loops: CDR1 LGHNA, CDR2 YNFKEQ. The CDR3 covers 16 residues. DNA of the CDR3: TGTGCCAGCAGCCATACCAGCGGGGGGGGCACAGATACGCAGTATTTT. It is translated as CASSHTSGGGTDTQYF.

The V and J genes are TRBV15 and TRBJ1-2; D is possibly TRBD1 (6 bases). Trimming cost V 0 bases and J 5 bases, with 13 bases left between them. This CDR3 has 15 amino acids. CDR1 is LNHNV and CDR2 is YYDKDF in the germline V gene (reference sequence). The DNA of the CDR3 is TGTGCCACCAGCAGAGAACAGGGAGGGGGGTATGGCTACACCTTC. Translating gives CATSREQGGGYGYTF. The whole variable domain, remainder taken from reference TRBV15 and TRBJ1-2, is DAMVIQNPRYQVTQFGKPVTLSCSQTLNHNVMYWYQQKSSQAPKLLFHYYDKDFNNEADTPDNFQSRRPNTSFCFLDIRSPGLGDTAMYLCATSREQGGGYGYTFGSGTRLTVV.

V gene TRBV4-1 combines with J gene TRBJ2-1; D call uncertain. Germline V gene lookup returns CDR1 MGHRA and CDR2 YSYEKL. This CDR3 has 13 residues. V shed 0 bases and J shed 7 bases, with 7 bases lying between them. CDR3: CASSQDFANEQFF. The CDR3 DNA is TGCGCCAGCAGCCAAGATTTCGCGAATGAGCAGTTCTTC.

The gene calls are TRBV4-1 and TRBJ2-1; a possible D gene is TRBD1 (6 bases). The germline gives CDR1 MGHRA, CDR2 YSYEKL. V lost 1 base and J lost 5, with 15 bases in between. There are 16 residues in the CDR3. The DNA of the CDR3 is TGCGCCAGCAGCCAAGCGACAGGCAGAAGGAACAATGAGCAGTTCTTC. Amino acid sequence: CASSQATGRRNNEQFF.